This paragraph covers one TCR beta chain sequence. Its specific antigen is unknown. Base-call qualities are not available, and no considerably larger clone is one nucleotide away. The library was prepared using the immunoSEQ multiplex PCR assay. In TCRdb, the immuneACCESS table is reduced to in-frame sequences with V and J assigned. These tables do not hold every clone; where another copy was compared, an unresolved V gene accounts for under half, and the others remain unexplained. Counted in this sample were around 82,000 clones; under 85% of them appeared once. The ten largest account for 0.79% of the sample. The study evaluated CTLA-4 blockade (ipilimumab) given together with focal radiation therapy in patients who had chemo-refractory metastatic non-small-cell lung cancer. These data originate in a study of radiotherapy plus CTLA-4 blockade in lung cancer (dated by TCRdb to between 2018 and 2020). Regarding the research as a whole: Among enrolled patients, approximately 17% had an objective response and 30% to 35% reached disease control. Broader findings and caveats from the paper: The strongest predictors of response, as reported, were early dynamic changes in blood T cell clones along with a rise in serum interferon-beta after radiation. After treatment with radiotherapy and ipilimumab, TCR clones that originated in tumors expanded in peripheral blood.

CDR1 and CDR2 were assigned from the germline V gene as SGHRS and YFSETQ. Trimmed from V: 3 bases; trimmed from J: 6 bases; junction bases lacking a gene match: 8. The CDR3, from cysteine to phenylalanine, totals 15 residues. Only the CDR3 DNA stays, 45 bases, in frame from base 1. The chain is assembled from TRBV5-1 and TRBJ2-3; 9 bases in between match TRBD1. This sample comprised peripheral blood, obtained from a patient treated with radiotherapy plus ipilimumab. This clonotype was obtained from a human donor with non-small cell lung cancer who had stable disease on radiotherapy plus ipilimumab. The nucleotide sequence is given as TGCGCCAGCAGCTGGGGGGACAGGGAGGCCGATACGCAGTATTTT. Its product reads: CASSWGDREADTQYF.